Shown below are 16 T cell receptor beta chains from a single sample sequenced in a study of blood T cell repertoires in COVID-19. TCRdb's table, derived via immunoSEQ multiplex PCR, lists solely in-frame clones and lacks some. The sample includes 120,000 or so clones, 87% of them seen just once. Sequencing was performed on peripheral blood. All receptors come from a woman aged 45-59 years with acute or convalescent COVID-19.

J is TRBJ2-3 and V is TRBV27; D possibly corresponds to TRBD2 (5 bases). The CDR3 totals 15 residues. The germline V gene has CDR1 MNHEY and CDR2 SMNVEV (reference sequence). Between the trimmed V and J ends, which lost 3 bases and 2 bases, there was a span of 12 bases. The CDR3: CASSFSRGYTDTQYF. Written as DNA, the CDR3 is TGTGCCAGCAGTTTTTCACGGGGTTACACAGATACGCAGTATTTT.

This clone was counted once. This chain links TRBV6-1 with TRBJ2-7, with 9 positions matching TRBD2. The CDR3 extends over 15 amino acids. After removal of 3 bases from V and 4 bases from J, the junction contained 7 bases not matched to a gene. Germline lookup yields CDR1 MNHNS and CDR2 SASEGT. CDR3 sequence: CASSEAGGGTYEQYF. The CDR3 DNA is TGTGCCAGCAGTGAGGCGGGAGGGGGTACATACGAGCAGTACTTC.

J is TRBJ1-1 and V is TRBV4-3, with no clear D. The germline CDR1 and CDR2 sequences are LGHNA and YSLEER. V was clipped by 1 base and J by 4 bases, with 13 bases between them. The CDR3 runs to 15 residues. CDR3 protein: CASSQGEGGGTEAFF. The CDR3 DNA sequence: TGCGCCAGCAGCCAAGGGGAGGGAGGCGGCACTGAAGCTTTCTTT.

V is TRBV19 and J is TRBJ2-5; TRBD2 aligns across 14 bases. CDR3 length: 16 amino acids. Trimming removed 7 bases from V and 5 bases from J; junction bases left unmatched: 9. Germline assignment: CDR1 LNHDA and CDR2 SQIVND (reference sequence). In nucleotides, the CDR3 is TGTGCCAGTAACCCCGGGACTAGCGGGAGTGTCGAGACCCAGTACTTC. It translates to CASNPGTSGSVETQYF. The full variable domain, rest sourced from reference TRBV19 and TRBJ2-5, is DGGITQSPKYLFRKEGQNVTLSCEQNLNHDAMYWYRQDPGQGLRLIYYSQIVNDFQKGDIAEGYSVSREKKESFPLTVTSAQKNPTAFYLCASNPGTSGSVETQYFGPGTRLLVL.

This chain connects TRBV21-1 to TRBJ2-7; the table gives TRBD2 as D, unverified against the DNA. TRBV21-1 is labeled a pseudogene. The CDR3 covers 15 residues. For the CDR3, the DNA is TGTGCCAGCAGTAAATGGGAAGCGGGAGTCCACGAGCAGTACTTC. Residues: CASSKWEAGVHEQYF.

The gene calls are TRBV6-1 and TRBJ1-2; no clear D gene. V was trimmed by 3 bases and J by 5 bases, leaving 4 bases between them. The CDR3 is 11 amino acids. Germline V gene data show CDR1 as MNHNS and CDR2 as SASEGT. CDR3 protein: CASSDLYGYTF. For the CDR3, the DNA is TGTGCCAGCAGTGACCTATATGGCTACACCTTC.

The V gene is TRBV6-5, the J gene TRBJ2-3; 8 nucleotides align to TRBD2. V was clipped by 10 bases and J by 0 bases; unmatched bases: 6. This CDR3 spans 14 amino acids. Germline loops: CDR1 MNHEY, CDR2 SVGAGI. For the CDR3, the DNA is TGTGCCACCCGGGGGGGGTCTAGCACAGATACGCAGTATTTT. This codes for CATRGGSSTDTQYF.

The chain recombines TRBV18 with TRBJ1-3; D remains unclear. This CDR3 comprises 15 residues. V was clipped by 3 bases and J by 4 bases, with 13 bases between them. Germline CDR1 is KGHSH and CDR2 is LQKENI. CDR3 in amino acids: CASSPHPPGGNTIYF. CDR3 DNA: TGTGCCAGCTCACCCCACCCTCCGGGGGGAAACACCATATATTTT.

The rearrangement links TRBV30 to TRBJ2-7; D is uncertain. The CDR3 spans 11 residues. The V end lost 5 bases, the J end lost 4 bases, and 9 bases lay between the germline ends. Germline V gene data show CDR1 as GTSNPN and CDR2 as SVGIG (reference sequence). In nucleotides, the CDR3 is TGTGCCTGGGGCGTCCCGTACGAGCAGTACTTC. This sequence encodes CAWGVPYEQYF.

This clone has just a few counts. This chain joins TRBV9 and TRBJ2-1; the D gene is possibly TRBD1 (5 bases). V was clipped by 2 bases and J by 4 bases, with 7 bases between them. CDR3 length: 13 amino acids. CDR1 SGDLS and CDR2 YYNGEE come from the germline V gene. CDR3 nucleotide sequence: TGTGCCAGCAGCGTGGACATTTACAATGAGCAGTTCTTC. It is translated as CASSVDIYNEQFF.

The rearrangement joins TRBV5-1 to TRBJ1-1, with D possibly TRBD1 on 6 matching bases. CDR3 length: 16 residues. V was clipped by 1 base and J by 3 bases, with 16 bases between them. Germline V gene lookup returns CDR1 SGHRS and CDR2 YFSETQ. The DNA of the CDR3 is TGCGCCAGCAGCTTGCTACATGGGGGGGCTTACACTGAAGCTTTCTTT. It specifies CASSLLHGGAYTEAFF.

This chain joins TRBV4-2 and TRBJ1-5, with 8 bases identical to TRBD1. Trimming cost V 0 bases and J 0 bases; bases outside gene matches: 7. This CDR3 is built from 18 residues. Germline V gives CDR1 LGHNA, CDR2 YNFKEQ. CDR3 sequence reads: CASSQDPQGAYSNQPQHF. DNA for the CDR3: TGTGCCAGCAGCCAAGATCCGCAGGGGGCTTATAGCAATCAGCCCCAGCATTTT.

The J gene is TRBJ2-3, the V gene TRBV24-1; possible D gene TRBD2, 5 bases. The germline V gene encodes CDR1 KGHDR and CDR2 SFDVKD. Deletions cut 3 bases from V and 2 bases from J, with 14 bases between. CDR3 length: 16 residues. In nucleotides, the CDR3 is TGTGCCACCAGTGATCCGCGGCGGAGGCCCACAGATACGCAGTATTTT. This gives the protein CATSDPRRRPTDTQYF.

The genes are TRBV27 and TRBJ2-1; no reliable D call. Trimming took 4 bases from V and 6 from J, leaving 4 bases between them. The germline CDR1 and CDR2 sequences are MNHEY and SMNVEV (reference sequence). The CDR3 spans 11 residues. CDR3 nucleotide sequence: TGTGCCAGCAGTTCCCTCAATGAGCAGTTCTTC. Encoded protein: CASSSLNEQFF.

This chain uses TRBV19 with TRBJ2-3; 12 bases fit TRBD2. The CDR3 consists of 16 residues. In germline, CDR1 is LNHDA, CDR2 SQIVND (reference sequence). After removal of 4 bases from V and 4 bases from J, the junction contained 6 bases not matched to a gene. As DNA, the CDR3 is TGTGCCAGTAGTACTCTGACTAGCGGGAGTGCAGATACGCAGTATTTT. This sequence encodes CASSTLTSGSADTQYF.

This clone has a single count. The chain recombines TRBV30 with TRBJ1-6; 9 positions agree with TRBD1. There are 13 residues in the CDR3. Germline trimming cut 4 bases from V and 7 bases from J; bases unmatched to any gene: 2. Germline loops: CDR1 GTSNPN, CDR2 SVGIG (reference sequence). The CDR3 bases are TGTGCCTGGACCGGACAGGGGAATTCACCCCTCCACTTT. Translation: CAWTGQGNSPLHF.